The clone carrying this TCR beta chain was seen at least ten times. The antigen is undetermined. The TCR library was built from RNA with a 3' RACE protocol and unique molecular identifiers. MiXCR, applied by TCRdb to the 3' RACE reads, yields one record per CDR3 protein. The data hold 45,000 to 50,000 distinct CDR3 sequences, with 4.3% observed a single time. The record originates from a study of HIV-infected children after antiretroviral therapy interruption. The treatment is: PENTA 11 planned treatment interruption arm or continuous ART arm. The CDR3 has 16 amino acids. CDR1 is SGHTA and CDR2 is FQGTGA in the germline V gene. Trimming cost V 0 bases and J 5 bases, with 17 bases left between them. Study-level results: After treatment interruption started, naive CD4+ CDR3 overlap across time points dropped.

This material consisted of CD45RA+ CD4+ T cells from PBMCs, pooled from several time points, taken from a donor given antiretroviral therapy, either interrupted or continuous. Subset meaning: naive CD4+ CD45RA+ CD45RO- T cells. This TCR was sampled from a pool of human donors with HIV. The chain recombines TRBV7-3 with TRBJ2-7; D possibly corresponds to TRBD2 (5 bases). The CDR3 nucleotides read TGTGCCAGCAGCTTAACGGGAGCCCCCCCAAAGAACGAGCAGTACTTC. Translating it yields CASSLTGAPPKNEQYF. Variable domain in full (rest from reference TRBV7-3 and TRBJ2-7): GAGVSQTPSNKVTEKGKYVELRCDPISGHTALYWYRQSLGQGPEFLIYFQGTGAADDSGLPNDRFFAVRPEGSVSTLKIQRTERGDSAVYLCASSLTGAPPKNEQYFGPGTRLTVT.